This TCR beta chain was recorded in a study of cytomegalovirus exposure and HLA in healthy donors. Germline V lookup: CDR1 KGHSH, CDR2 LQKENI. The CDR3 is 13 residues long. Trimming left V 5 bases short and J 0 bases short, with 7 bases between. This clone was detected only once. PCR used 60 Vbeta primers and 13 Jbeta primers. Sequenced by immunoSEQ multiplex PCR; TCRdb stores in-frame clones only, minus some. Among roughly 66,000 clones listed, around three quarters were seen once. J is TRBJ1-1 and V is TRBV18, with D uncertain. The specimen sequenced was PBMCs. This TCR came from a man in his fifties in good health and CMV-seronegative. As DNA, the CDR3 is TGTGCCAGCTCAGGAGGGCTGAACACTGAAGCTTTCTTT. It translates to CASSGGLNTEAFF.